A selection of T cell receptor beta chains follows, all from one sample in a study of Ad26.COV2.S vaccination and SARS-CoV-2 variants. Sequencing used immunoSEQ multiplex PCR; TCRdb keeps in-frame clones, though not all of them. The sample holds about 350,000 clones, approximately 86% seen once. The specimen was peripheral blood, collected in a trial of Ad26.COV2.S vaccine versus placebo. The receptors derive from a person aged 18-60 years who received the Ad26.COV2.S COVID-19 vaccine or a placebo. The conserved cysteine and the conserved F or W are not part of the CDR3 here. Fields, in order: V gene, J gene, CDR3 protein.

V gene: TRBV19
J gene: TRBJ2-7
CDR3 protein: ASSIARGKAEQY

V gene: TRBV25-1
J gene: TRBJ2-7
CDR3 protein: ASSVPGEGYEQY

V gene: TRBV13
J gene: TRBJ2-7
CDR3 protein: ASSLEGGSSYEQY

V gene: TRBV7-6
J gene: TRBJ1-5
CDR3 protein: ASSLNGEQPQH

V gene: TRBV7-9
J gene: TRBJ2-7
CDR3 protein: ASSSRGGTPYEQY

V gene: TRBV6-2/TRBV6-3
J gene: TRBJ2-1
CDR3 protein: ASSPKNRGYNEQF

V gene: TRBV5-5
J gene: TRBJ2-3
CDR3 protein: ASSLAQSTDTQY

V gene: TRBV4-3
J gene: TRBJ1-6
CDR3 protein: ASSQEGAPSPLH

V gene: TRBV12-3/TRBV12-4
J gene: TRBJ2-7
CDR3 protein: ASSPGLYEQY

V gene: TRBV5-8
J gene: TRBJ2-2
CDR3 protein: ASSQDWTGSGELF

V gene: TRBV6-5
J gene: TRBJ2-1
CDR3 protein: ASHTGTSNVGEQF

V gene: TRBV19
J gene: TRBJ2-1
CDR3 protein: ASSGRIAGAFNEQF

V gene: TRBV7-9
J gene: TRBJ2-1
CDR3 protein: ASSLKGPEGNEQF

V gene: TRBV7-3
J gene: TRBJ1-5
CDR3 protein: ASSEQDGQPQH

V gene: TRBV30
J gene: TRBJ1-2
CDR3 protein: AWSQGLYGYT